One sample yielded the 23 T cell receptor beta chains listed below, sequenced in a study of shared clonotypes between healthy human individuals. Sequencing used immunoSEQ multiplex PCR; TCRdb keeps in-frame clones, though not all of them. This table has some 500,000 clones, roughly 95% appearing once. The material sequenced was naive CD4+ T cells sorted from blood. Stated subset: CD45RA+ positively selected. Receptors were obtained from a woman in her twenties or thirties in good health.

This sequence joins TRBV27 and TRBJ1-4; no definite D call. Germline V gene sequence: CDR1 MNHEY, CDR2 SMNVEV (reference sequence). V lost 8 bases and J 6 bases, leaving 13 bases between the germline ends. The CDR3 loop spans 13 amino acids. The CDR3 spells CASAGRTDEKLFF. CDR3 coding DNA: TGTGCCAGCGCCGGACGGACTGATGAAAAACTGTTTTTT.

The V and J genes are TRBV18 and TRBJ2-7; possible D gene TRBD1, 6 bases. V was clipped by 3 bases and J by 7 bases, with 16 bases between them. Germline CDR1 is KGHSH and CDR2 is LQKENI. The CDR3 runs to 14 residues. The CDR3 DNA reads TGTGCCAGCTCACCTGCCCTATGGGGGCAAGAGCAGTACTTC. Encoded protein: CASSPALWGQEQYF.

The chain recombines TRBV27 with TRBJ1-1, with 9 bases identical to TRBD1. The germline CDR1 and CDR2 sequences are MNHEY and SMNVEV (reference sequence). This CDR3 has 15 residues. The junction had 10 bases not matched to a gene; V was cut back by 5 bases and J by 6 bases. CDR3 nucleotides: TGTGCCAGCAGTAACCGGGACAGGGTAATTTCTGAAGCTTTCTTT. Its protein product is CASSNRDRVISEAFF.

The J gene is TRBJ2-1, the V gene TRBV5-4; D is perhaps TRBD2 (5 bases). Germline CDR1 is SGHNT and CDR2 is YYREEE (reference sequence). The germline V and J ends were trimmed by 1 base and 5 bases, with 10 bases remaining between them. This CDR3 comprises 14 residues. The CDR3 DNA sequence: TGTGCCAGCAGCTTGACCGGGGTAAACAATGAGCAGTTCTTC. It codes for CASSLTGVNNEQFF.

The chain carries TRBV10-2 and TRBJ1-4; no reliable D call. Trimming stripped 4 bases from V and 8 bases from J, with 8 bases between. The germline CDR1 and CDR2 sequences are WSHSY and SAAADI. The CDR3 runs 12 residues. The CDR3, as DNA: TGCGCCAGCAGTGGCGGCCCAGAAAAACTGTTTTTT. Translating it yields CASSGGPEKLFF.

This clone was recorded once. The rearrangement uses TRBV4-1 and TRBJ2-7; D not resolved. Per germline, CDR1 MGHRA and CDR2 YSYEKL. V was shortened by 1 base and J by 7 bases, with 11 bases between the two germline ends. The CDR3 consists of 13 residues. The DNA for the CDR3 is TGCGCCAGCAGCCAAGTCGAGCGAGAAGAGCAGTACTTC. This translates into CASSQVEREEQYF.

The rearrangement uses TRBV7-9 and TRBJ2-1; no clear D. The V gene's germline CDR1 is SEHNR and CDR2 FQNEAQ (reference sequence). The CDR3 is made up of 15 amino acids. V lost 5 bases and J lost 0, with 11 bases in between. The DNA of the CDR3 is TGTGCCAGCAGCCGCCGTTTGGGCTCCTACAATGAGCAGTTCTTC. This encodes CASSRRLGSYNEQFF.

This clone was counted a single time. This chain connects TRBV27 to TRBJ2-7, with a tentative D call TRBD1 (6 bases). From germline, CDR1 is MNHEY and CDR2 SMNVEV (reference sequence). There are 12 residues in the CDR3. Trimming removed 4 bases at V and 6 bases at J, with 10 bases between. The CDR3 DNA reads as TGTGCCAGCAGTTGGGGGCAGGGCGAGCAGTACTTC. This sequence encodes CASSWGQGEQYF.

This chain uses TRBV5-1 with TRBJ2-2, with D maybe TRBD1 (5 bases). The CDR3 covers 14 residues. Looked up from germline, CDR1 is SGHRS and CDR2 is YFSETQ. V was cut by 4 bases and J by 6 bases, with 13 bases left in between. The CDR3 loop is CASSAAGFPGELFF. The CDR3 DNA is TGCGCCAGCAGCGCCGCAGGGTTCCCCGGGGAGCTGTTTTTT.

V usage is TRBV4-1 and J usage is TRBJ2-5; D possibly uses TRBD1 or TRBD2 (5 bases each). TRBJ2-7 matches the DNA end more closely, so the J call is doubtful. CDR3 length: 16 amino acids. The germline V gene encodes CDR1 MGHRA and CDR2 YSYEKL. This chain's CDR3 is CASRSLRGQGGGEQYF. In nucleotides, the CDR3 is TGCGCCAGCAGATCGTTGAGGGGCCAGGGCGGCGGCGAGCAGTACTTC.

V usage is TRBV5-1 and J usage is TRBJ1-1; D perhaps matches TRBD1 (6 bases). Trimming took 3 bases from V and 1 from J, leaving 10 bases between them. From germline, CDR1 is SGHRS and CDR2 YFSETQ. The CDR3 covers 14 residues. The CDR3 region is CASSWTASNTEAFF. DNA of the CDR3: TGCGCCAGCAGCTGGACAGCTTCGAACACTGAAGCTTTCTTT.

CDR3 sequence: CASSRHPGSGTGELFF. The CDR3 DNA follows: TGTGCCAGCAGCCGACACCCGGGCTCCGGCACCGGGGAGCTGTTTTTT. The chain joins TRBV11-2 to TRBJ2-2, with D hard to call. V was pared by 5 bases and J by 4 bases, with 17 bases between. In germline, CDR1 is SGHAT, CDR2 FQNNGV. The CDR3 has 16 amino acids.

This rearrangement joins TRBV18 to TRBJ1-1; D is unresolved. The CDR3 length is 13 residues. Germline lookup yields CDR1 KGHSH and CDR2 LQKENI. V was trimmed by 0 bases and J by 3 bases, leaving 5 bases between them. CDR3 in DNA: TGTGCCAGCTCACCACCGCAGGACACTGAAGCTTTCTTT. Residues: CASSPPQDTEAFF.

J is TRBJ1-1 and V is TRBV28; TRBD1 matches at 7 bases. Germline CDR1 and CDR2: MDHEN and SYDVKM. With V trimmed by 5 bases and J by 0 bases, 6 bases remained unmatched. The CDR3 contains 15 residues. The DNA for the CDR3 is TGTGCCAGCAGTGCTCCGGGACAGCTGAACACTGAAGCTTTCTTT. As protein: CASSAPGQLNTEAFF.

The chain carries TRBV14 and TRBJ1-2; D possibly corresponds to TRBD1 (5 bases). V lost 2 bases, J lost 8 bases, and 18 bases lay in between. This CDR3 comprises 15 residues. Germline V lookup: CDR1 SGHDN, CDR2 FVKESK. CDR3 coding DNA: TGTGCCAGCAGCCAAACCGGGGGAGATAGGGGAGGCTACACCTTC. It is translated as CASSQTGGDRGGYTF.

This clone appeared a single time. The chain has TRBV27 and TRBJ1-1; 8 bases agree with TRBD1. Germline CDR1 MNHEY, CDR2 SMNVEV (reference sequence). V lost 4 bases and J lost 1; bases outside the gene matches: 11. CDR3 length: 17 amino acids. In nucleotides, the CDR3 is TGTGCCAGCAGTTCACTAGACAGGGGTATAGGGAACACTGAAGCTTTCTTT. Its translation is CASSSLDRGIGNTEAFF.

The V and J genes are TRBV7-8 and TRBJ1-5; D perhaps matches TRBD1 (5 bases). Germline V gene data show CDR1 as SGHVS and CDR2 as FQNEAQ. The CDR3 is 14 residues long. The V gene lost 1 base and the J gene lost 9 bases, with 13 bases spanning the gap. The CDR3 loop is CASSLGVGVTPQHF. CDR3 sequence (DNA): TGTGCCAGCAGCTTAGGCGTAGGGGTTACGCCCCAGCATTTT.

CDR3 residues: CASSLSSRYTQYF. For the CDR3, the DNA is TGTGCCAGCAGTTTATCCTCCCGGTATACGCAGTATTTT. V usage is TRBV27 and J usage is TRBJ2-3, with D hard to call. Germline CDR1 and CDR2: MNHEY and SMNVEV (reference sequence). The length of the CDR3 is 13 residues. V was shortened by 0 bases and J by 7 bases, with 8 bases between the two germline ends.

The chain recombines TRBV5-8 with TRBJ2-3, with TRBD2 identical over 10 bases. The CDR3 has 16 amino acids. With V trimmed by 4 bases and J by 6 bases, 11 bases remained unmatched. From germline, CDR1 is SGHTS and CDR2 YDEGEE. The DNA of the CDR3 is TGTGCCAGCAGCCCTTCCTTAGCGGGAGGTGCCGATACGCAGTATTTT. Residues: CASSPSLAGGADTQYF. The full variable domain, in which reference TRBV5-8 and TRBJ2-3 provide the parts outside the CDR3, is EAGVTQSPTHLIKTRGQQATLRCSPISGHTSVYWYQQALGLGLQFLLWYDEGEERNRGNFPPRFSGRQFPNYSSELNVNALELEDSALYLCASSPSLAGGADTQYFGPGTRLTVL.

The rearrangement uses TRBV11-2 and TRBJ2-5, with a tentative D call TRBD1 (5 bases). Trimming took 1 base from V and 5 from J, leaving 14 bases between them. The CDR3 totals 15 residues. CDR1 and CDR2 from the germline V gene are SGHAT and FQNNGV. As DNA, the CDR3 is TGTGCCAGCAGCTTAGGATACCAGGGTTTGGAGACCCAGTACTTC. This sequence encodes CASSLGYQGLETQYF.

The V gene is TRBV19, the J gene TRBJ2-7; 12 nucleotides align to TRBD2. Germline values: CDR1 LNHDA, CDR2 SQIVND (reference sequence). The junction had 10 bases not matched to a gene; V was cut back by 3 bases and J by 4 bases. CDR3 length: 17 residues. The CDR3 is CASSITLTSGSSYEQYF. As DNA, the CDR3 is TGTGCCAGTAGTATTACCCTGACTAGCGGGAGTTCGTACGAGCAGTACTTC.

This clone showed up just once. The rearrangement uses TRBV14 and TRBJ1-2, with a possible D match to TRBD1 (6 bases). Trimming removed 0 bases from V and 9 bases from J, with 8 bases in between. The CDR3 runs to 12 residues. Per germline, CDR1 SGHDN and CDR2 FVKESK. CDR3 nucleotides: TGTGCCAGCAGCCAAGAAACAGGGAGCTACACCTTC. Its translation is CASSQETGSYTF.

The J gene is TRBJ2-7, the V gene TRBV28, with D hard to call. Germline CDR1 reads MDHEN; CDR2 reads SYDVKM. The V and J ends lost 3 bases and 0 bases respectively, with 18 bases between them. The CDR3 contains 17 residues. The CDR3 DNA sequence: TGTGCCAGCAGTTTGTCCTCAAGGATCCTGGGCTCCTACGAGCAGTACTTC. Translated, it gives CASSLSSRILGSYEQYF.